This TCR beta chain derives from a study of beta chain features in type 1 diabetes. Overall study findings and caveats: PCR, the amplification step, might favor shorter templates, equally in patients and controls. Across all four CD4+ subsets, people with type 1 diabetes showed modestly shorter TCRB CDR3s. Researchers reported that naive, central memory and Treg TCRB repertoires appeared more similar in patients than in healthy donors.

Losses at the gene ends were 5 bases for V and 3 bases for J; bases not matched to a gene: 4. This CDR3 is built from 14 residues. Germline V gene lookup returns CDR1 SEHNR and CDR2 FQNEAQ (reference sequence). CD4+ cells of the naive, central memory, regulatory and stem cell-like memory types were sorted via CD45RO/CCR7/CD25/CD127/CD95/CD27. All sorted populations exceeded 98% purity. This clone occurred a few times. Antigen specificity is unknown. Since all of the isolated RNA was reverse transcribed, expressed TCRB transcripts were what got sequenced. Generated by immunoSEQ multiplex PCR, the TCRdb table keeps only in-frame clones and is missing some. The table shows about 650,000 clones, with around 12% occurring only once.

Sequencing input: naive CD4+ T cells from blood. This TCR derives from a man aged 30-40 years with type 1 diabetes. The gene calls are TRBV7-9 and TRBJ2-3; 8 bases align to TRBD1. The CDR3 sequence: CASSAGTGTDTQYF. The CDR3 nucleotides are TGTGCCAGCAGCGCCGGGACAGGTACAGATACGCAGTATTTT.